This TCR beta chain derives from a study of T cells after yellow fever vaccination. Study-level results: Reappearance after the booster was seen for most primary-vaccination clones, at more than 95% CD4 and 80% to 90% CD8. Researchers cautioned that FACS-sorted repertoires could harbor abundant clonotypes contaminating from the bulk population. A secondary response was less intense yet reached its peak sooner, at day 5 versus 15.

This clonotype was picked up a small number of times. The antigen is undetermined. The study made its TCR cDNA through 5'RACE template switching. That step introduced a universal primer site along with UMIs. TCRdb redid the calling of the 5' RACE reads with MiXCR, one entry per CDR3 protein. The sample includes hundreds of thousands of distinct CDR3 sequences, approximately 9% seen only once; the top ten take 18%. The CDR3 length is 16 residues. This TCR derives from a man younger than 30 who received the YFV17D yellow fever vaccine. The rearrangement uses TRBV21-1 and TRBJ1-1. TRBV21-1 is assigned pseudogene status. The sample consisted of PBMCs, taken on the day of the first yellow fever vaccination. The CDR3: CASSNSGSLLLLEAFF. CDR3 nucleotides: TGTGCCAGCAGCAATAGTGGCAGCCTACTTCTCCTAGAAGCTTTCTTT.